The following is a TCR beta chain sequence with its context. The data originate from a study of shared clonotypes between healthy human individuals. Germline CDR1 and CDR2: SGHDT and YYEEEE. This CDR3 region has 12 residues. V was shortened by 0 bases and J by 8 bases, with 6 bases between the two germline ends. Method: immunoSEQ multiplex PCR; TCRdb's copy keeps in-frame clones and lacks some. The table has roughly 410,000 clones, 96% seen once. The sample taken for sequencing was memory CD8+ T cells sorted from blood. Documented subset: CD45RO+ cells pooled with CCR7-negative TemRA cells. The TCR originated in a man aged 25-45 years in good health. This sequence joins TRBV5-6 and TRBJ2-4; D is perhaps TRBD1 (5 bases). The CDR3 here is CASSLAGHIQYF. In DNA, the CDR3 is TGTGCCAGCAGCTTGGCAGGGCACATTCAGTACTTC. The variable domain in full, with the rest retrieved from reference TRBV5-6 and TRBJ2-4, is DAGVTQSPTHLIKTRGQQVTLRCSPKSGHDTVSWYQQALGQGPQFIFQYYEEEERQRGNFPDRFSGHQFPNYSSELNVNALLLGDSALYLCASSLAGHIQYFGAGTRLSVL.